The 12 T cell receptor beta chains presented below share a single source sample, sequenced in a study of blood T cell repertoires in COVID-19. TCRdb's table, derived via immunoSEQ multiplex PCR, lists solely in-frame clones and lacks some. The sample lists approximately 180,000 clones, approximately 85% occurring once. Sample: peripheral blood. The receptors come from a human donor with active or convalescent COVID-19. The donor label of this sample is uncertain.

This chain connects TRBV29-1 to TRBJ1-5; D is possibly TRBD1 (6 bases). Looked up from germline, CDR1 is SQVTM and CDR2 is ANQGSEA. Trimming left V 7 bases short and J 0 bases short, with 16 bases between. The CDR3 is 15 residues long. As DNA, the CDR3 is TGCAGCGCTGGGGGCGCGGCAAATAGCAATCAGCCCCAGCATTTT. Protein sequence: CSAGGAANSNQPQHF.

The chain is built from TRBV30 and TRBJ1-5, with 9 bases fitting TRBD1. CDR1 and CDR2 (germline): GTSNPN, SVGIG (reference sequence). V lost 3 bases and J lost 1; bases outside the gene matches: 7. The CDR3 runs to 16 residues. This CDR3 reads CAWRATGGQSNQPQHF. In nucleotides, the CDR3 is TGTGCCTGGAGGGCTACAGGGGGCCAAAGCAATCAGCCCCAGCATTTT.

V usage is TRBV12-5 and J usage is TRBJ1-4; D not certain. V was clipped by 1 base and J by 2 bases, with 8 bases between them. Germline V gives CDR1 LGHNT, CDR2 FRNRAP. There are 15 residues in the CDR3. The CDR3 is CASGLGHSTNEKLFF. CDR3 bases: TGTGCTAGTGGTTTGGGGCATTCTACTAATGAAAAACTGTTTTTT.

The V call is TRBV6-5, the J call TRBJ2-7; 7 bases are a match to TRBD1. The CDR3 is 14 amino acids. V gave up 6 bases and J gave up 2 bases; unmatched junction bases: 7. Germline lookup yields CDR1 MNHEY and CDR2 SVGAGI. The CDR3 DNA reads TGTGCCAGCAGGCCCCGGGACAGTGCCTACGAGCAGTACTTC. Translation gives CASRPRDSAYEQYF.

The rearrangement uses TRBV5-4 and TRBJ2-1; D possibly corresponds to TRBD1 (6 bases). V was trimmed by 5 bases and J by 0 bases, leaving 15 bases between them. CDR1 and CDR2 (germline): SGHNT, YYREEE (reference sequence). CDR3 size: 16 residues. CDR3 DNA sequence: TGTGCCAGCAGTAGCTCGGGACATAGCTCCTACAATGAGCAGTTCTTC. This translates into CASSSSGHSSYNEQFF.

The genes are TRBV5-1 and TRBJ2-1, with TRBD2 as a possible D gene (5 bases). CDR1 and CDR2 from the germline V gene are SGHRS and YFSETQ. Trimming removed 4 bases from V and 9 bases from J, with 14 bases in between. CDR3 length equals 13 residues. The CDR3 loop reads CASSRPLAGEQFF. CDR3 sequence (DNA): TGCGCCAGCAGCAGGCCCTTGGCGGGTGAGCAGTTCTTC.

This clone is a singleton in its sample. The chain uses TRBV7-9 and TRBJ1-5; 9 positions agree with TRBD1. Looked up from germline, CDR1 is SEHNR and CDR2 is FQNEAQ (reference sequence). The CDR3 covers 15 residues. V shed 8 bases and J 4 bases; nucleotides not matched to a gene: 9. CDR3 nucleotide sequence: TGTGCCAGCGGAACAGGGGGCGCACCAAATCAGCCCCAGCATTTT. It encodes CASGTGGAPNQPQHF.

The CDR3 loop reads CASSSSSSVYGYTF. CDR3 in DNA: TGTGCCAGCAGCTCTTCTTCTTCAGTCTATGGCTACACCTTC. The chain is built from TRBV6-5 and TRBJ1-2; D is unresolved. V was shortened by 6 bases and J by 4 bases, with 15 bases between the two germline ends. Germline loops: CDR1 MNHEY, CDR2 SVGAGI. There are 14 residues in the CDR3.

The V call is TRBV30, the J call TRBJ1-1; D is unclear. CDR1 GTSNPN and CDR2 SVGIG come from the germline V gene (reference sequence). V dropped 3 bases and J dropped 1 base, with 9 bases sitting between them. The length of the CDR3 is 13 residues. As DNA, the CDR3 is TGTGCCTGGAGCATCGACAAGAACACTGAAGCTTTCTTT. It translates to CAWSIDKNTEAFF.

This rearrangement joins TRBV19 to TRBJ2-7; no firm D call. Germline CDR1 and CDR2: LNHDA and SQIVND (reference sequence). CDR3 length: 13 residues. V was trimmed by 10 bases and J by 0 bases, leaving 13 bases between them. The CDR3 DNA reads as TGTGCCACCGCAGACCGGAGCTCCTACGAGCAGTACTTC. Protein sequence: CATADRSSYEQYF.

Written as DNA, the CDR3 is TGTGCCAGCAGCCAAATTAGGGGGCCAAACGGGGAGACCCAGTACTTC. Its translation is CASSQIRGPNGETQYF. The rearrangement links TRBV28 to TRBJ2-5, with 7 bases that match TRBD1. Germline V lookup: CDR1 MDHEN, CDR2 SYDVKM. J lost 5 bases, V lost 6 bases, and 15 bases had no gene match. The CDR3 runs 16 residues. Variable domain in full (rest from reference TRBV28 and TRBJ2-5): DVKVTQSSRYLVKRTGEKVFLECVQDMDHENMFWYRQDPGLGLRLIYFSYDVKMKEKGDIPEGYSVSREKKERFSLILESASTNQTSMYLCASSQIRGPNGETQYFGPGTRLLVL.

Of note for this clone: The sample carries other DNA sequences with the same CDR3. The J gene is TRBJ1-5, the V gene TRBV12-3 or TRBV12-4, with D possibly TRBD1 on 6 matching bases. The CDR3 totals 13 residues. Between the trimmed V and J ends, which lost 1 base and 7 bases, there was a span of 8 bases. The CDR3 DNA is TGTGCCAGCAGTTTAGGAGGGGGACAGCCCCAGCATTTT. Translated, it gives CASSLGGGQPQHF.